Listed below are T cell receptor beta chains from one sample, sequenced in a study of PD-L1 blockade in urothelial cancer. Assay used: immunoSEQ multiplex PCR; TCRdb lists only in-frame clones, some missing. The sample carries approximately 90,000 clones, 90% recorded once. This material consisted of PBMCs, taken around atezolizumab (anti-PD-L1) treatment. These receptors were collected from a man in his 60s with urothelial cancer. Each CDR3 is given with its conserved first and last residue. Each record gives: clone size, V gene, D gene, J gene, CDR3 DNA, CDR3 protein. A D gene is named only where the DNA matches it firmly. The size field is filled for only some rows; it gives once, few, many or a size class.

clone size: -; V gene: TRBV9; D gene: TRBD1; J gene: TRBJ2-5; CDR3 DNA: TGTGCCAGCAGCCCGGCAGACAGGGGGGAGACCCAGTACTTC; CDR3 protein: CASSPADRGETQYF
clone size: once; V gene: TRBV28; D gene: -; J gene: TRBJ2-7; CDR3 DNA: TGTGCCAGCAGTTTATGGGCGGGGTCCGAGCAGTACTTC; CDR3 protein: CASSLWAGSEQYF
clone size: -; V gene: TRBV6-5; D gene: TRBD2; J gene: TRBJ2-3; CDR3 DNA: TGTGCCAGCAAACTCCCGGGGGGGGATCCAGATACGCAGTATTTT; CDR3 protein: CASKLPGGDPDTQYF
clone size: -; V gene: TRBV29-1; D gene: TRBD2; J gene: TRBJ2-2; CDR3 DNA: TGCAGCGTGGTAGTGACTAGCGCGAACACCGGGGAGCTGTTTTTT; CDR3 protein: CSVVVTSANTGELFF
clone size: -; V gene: TRBV5-1; D gene: TRBD1; J gene: TRBJ1-2; CDR3 DNA: TGCGCCAGCAGCTTGAGGGGGCAGGGCTATGGCTACACCTTC; CDR3 protein: CASSLRGQGYGYTF
clone size: few; V gene: TRBV2; D gene: -; J gene: TRBJ1-4; CDR3 DNA: TGTGCCAGCAGTGAAGAGCGGGGGACTAATGAAAAACTGTTTTTT; CDR3 protein: CASSEERGTNEKLFF
clone size: -; V gene: TRBV30; D gene: -; J gene: TRBJ2-7; CDR3 DNA: TGTGCCTGGAAGAACGCGGCTGCCTACGAGCAGTACTTC; CDR3 protein: CAWKNAAAYEQYF
clone size: -; V gene: TRBV19; D gene: -; J gene: TRBJ2-4; CDR3 DNA: TGTGCCAGTAGTTACCATACATTAGCCAAAAACATTCAGTACTTC; CDR3 protein: CASSYHTLAKNIQYF
clone size: -; V gene: TRBV11-2; D gene: -; J gene: TRBJ2-2; CDR3 DNA: TGTGCCAGCAGCTCCGGGGCCGGGGAGCTGTTTTTT; CDR3 protein: CASSSGAGELFF
clone size: -; V gene: TRBV19; D gene: TRBD2; J gene: TRBJ2-3; CDR3 DNA: TGTGCCAGTAGTATGAGTTTTGTGTTAGCGGGGGGGACAGATACGCAGTATTTT; CDR3 protein: CASSMSFVLAGGTDTQYF
clone size: -; V gene: TRBV6-5; D gene: -; J gene: TRBJ2-2; CDR3 DNA: TGTGCCAGCAGTTACCAGCAGGGTGGTGGGGAGCTGTTTTTT; CDR3 protein: CASSYQQGGGELFF
clone size: -; V gene: TRBV5-4; D gene: TRBD1; J gene: TRBJ2-7; CDR3 DNA: TGTGCCAGCAGCCTTGGGGGACAGGGAGAATACGAGCAGTACTTC; CDR3 protein: CASSLGGQGEYEQYF
clone size: -; V gene: TRBV18; D gene: -; J gene: TRBJ2-7; CDR3 DNA: TGTGCCAGCTCACAACAGGGTATTAACTCCGAGCAGTACTTC; CDR3 protein: CASSQQGINSEQYF
clone size: -; V gene: TRBV18; D gene: -; J gene: TRBJ1-1; CDR3 DNA: TGTGCCAGCTCACCCCCTCGGGGGTACACTGAAGCTTTCTTT; CDR3 protein: CASSPPRGYTEAFF
clone size: -; V gene: TRBV7-9; D gene: -; J gene: TRBJ1-3; CDR3 DNA: TGTGCCAGCAGCTTAGAATCACTGAGCTCTGGAAACACCATATATTTT; CDR3 protein: CASSLESLSSGNTIYF
clone size: few; V gene: TRBV7-2; D gene: TRBD2; J gene: TRBJ2-7; CDR3 DNA: TGTGCCAGCAGCTTAGGTGTTAGCGGGGACTACGAGCAGTACTTC; CDR3 protein: CASSLGVSGDYEQYF
clone size: -; V gene: TRBV5-1; D gene: -; J gene: TRBJ2-1; CDR3 DNA: TGCGCCAGCAGCAAGATGACTACCCGGGGGAACAATGAGCAGTTCTTC; CDR3 protein: CASSKMTTRGNNEQFF
clone size: few; V gene: TRBV18; D gene: -; J gene: TRBJ2-7; CDR3 DNA: TGTGCCAGCTCCAAGACAGGCTCCTACGAGCAGTACTTC; CDR3 protein: CASSKTGSYEQYF
clone size: -; V gene: TRBV19; D gene: -; J gene: TRBJ2-3; CDR3 DNA: TGTGCCAGTACCGTGGGGGCACAATCCTCCACAGATACGCAGTATTTT; CDR3 protein: CASTVGAQSSTDTQYF
clone size: -; V gene: TRBV4-1; D gene: TRBD1; J gene: TRBJ2-4; CDR3 DNA: TGCGCCAGCAGCCAACTTCTACAGGGGGACAAAAACATTCAGTACTTC; CDR3 protein: CASSQLLQGDKNIQYF
clone size: -; V gene: TRBV7-9; D gene: -; J gene: TRBJ2-2; CDR3 DNA: TGTGCCAGCAGCCCGGGACACCTTAACACCGGGGAGCTGTTTTTT; CDR3 protein: CASSPGHLNTGELFF
clone size: -; V gene: TRBV5-1; D gene: TRBD2; J gene: TRBJ2-2; CDR3 DNA: TGCGCCAGCAGCCAGACGGGAGGCTACACCGGGGAGCTGTTTTTT; CDR3 protein: CASSQTGGYTGELFF
clone size: -; V gene: TRBV5-1; D gene: -; J gene: TRBJ2-1; CDR3 DNA: TGCGCCAGCAGCCCCACCCCCCTGGAGTACAATGAGCAGTTCTTC; CDR3 protein: CASSPTPLEYNEQFF
clone size: -; V gene: TRBV19; D gene: TRBD2; J gene: TRBJ2-5; CDR3 DNA: TGTGCCAGTAGCCCGACTAGCGCACAAGAGACCCAGTACTTC; CDR3 protein: CASSPTSAQETQYF
clone size: -; V gene: TRBV4-2; D gene: -; J gene: TRBJ2-7; CDR3 DNA: TGTGCCAGCAGCCAAGATGTGACTGCTCCCTACGAGCAGTACTTC; CDR3 protein: CASSQDVTAPYEQYF
clone size: -; V gene: TRBV7-2; D gene: TRBD2; J gene: TRBJ2-3; CDR3 DNA: TGTGCCAGCAGCCAGGGACTAGCGGGAGGGGATACGCAGTATTTT; CDR3 protein: CASSQGLAGGDTQYF
clone size: -; V gene: TRBV29-1; D gene: -; J gene: TRBJ1-2; CDR3 DNA: TGCAGCGTGCAGACAAGCTTCTATGGCTACACCTTC; CDR3 protein: CSVQTSFYGYTF
clone size: -; V gene: TRBV2; D gene: -; J gene: TRBJ1-1; CDR3 DNA: TGTGCCAGCAGGGAACTCGGGATGAACACTGAAGCTTTCTTT; CDR3 protein: CASRELGMNTEAFF
clone size: once; V gene: TRBV19; D gene: TRBD1; J gene: TRBJ1-5; CDR3 DNA: TGTGCCAGTAACCAAGGACAGGGGAGCCAGCCCCAGCATTTT; CDR3 protein: CASNQGQGSQPQHF
clone size: -; V gene: TRBV28; D gene: TRBD2; J gene: TRBJ2-7; CDR3 DNA: TGTGCCAGCAGTGCGCCGGGAGGGGTCTCCGAGCAGTACTTC; CDR3 protein: CASSAPGGVSEQYF
clone size: -; V gene: TRBV7-2; D gene: TRBD1; J gene: TRBJ1-4; CDR3 DNA: TGTGCCAGCAGCTTAAATAGGGGACAGCCTGGTGAAAAACTGTTTTTT; CDR3 protein: CASSLNRGQPGEKLFF
clone size: -; V gene: TRBV18; D gene: TRBD1; J gene: TRBJ2-1; CDR3 DNA: TGTGCCAGCTCACCACCCACGGGACAGGGGGTGAATGAGCAGTTCTTC; CDR3 protein: CASSPPTGQGVNEQFF
clone size: -; V gene: TRBV30; D gene: TRBD1; J gene: TRBJ1-4; CDR3 DNA: TGTGCCTGGAGTTCCAGGGGGGTTGAAAAACTGTTTTTT; CDR3 protein: CAWSSRGVEKLFF